A single sample gave rise to the 5 T cell receptor beta chains below, sequenced in a study of spatial heterogeneity in lung cancer. Whole-study findings and limits: In tumors, expanded intratumoral alpha and beta TCR counts tracked mutation counts.

These receptors are not linked to any known antigen. Time point: sample taken at primary tumor resection. TCRdb reanalysed the 5' RACE reads using MiXCR and keeps one entry per CDR3 protein. The table lists around 15,000 distinct CDR3 sequences, about 7% of them singletons. Material: lung tumor tissue, obtained at surgery. The receptors shown here come from a male donor with early-stage non-small cell lung cancer.

This clonotype has a count of ten or more. The rearrangement uses TRBV7-3 and TRBJ2-3; 7 bases match TRBD2. The CDR3 has 15 amino acids. Looked up from germline, CDR1 is SGHTA and CDR2 is FQGTGA. The J segment lost 1 base and the V segment lost 5 bases, leaving 6 bases of the junction unmatched. The CDR3 nucleotides are TGTGCCAGCAGCCGAACTAGCGCACGCACAGATACGCAGTATTTT. It codes for CASSRTSARTDTQYF.

This clonotype was found a few times. This rearrangement joins TRBV7-8 to TRBJ2-7, with D hard to call. Between the trimmed V and J ends, which lost 2 bases and 6 bases, there was a span of 17 bases. Germline values: CDR1 SGHVS, CDR2 FQNEAQ. The CDR3 runs to 15 residues. CDR3 loop: CASSLTGGSIGEQYF. CDR3 in DNA: TGTGCCAGCAGCTTAACGGGTGGCAGCATCGGCGAGCAGTACTTC. The full variable domain, its missing parts supplied by reference TRBV7-8 and TRBJ2-7, is GAGVSQSPRYKVAKRGQDVALRCDPISGHVSLFWYQQALGQGPEFLTYFQNEAQLDKSGLPSDRFFAERPEGSVSTLKIQRTQQEDSAVYLCASSLTGGSIGEQYFGPGTRLTVT.

This clonotype was seen a handful of times. The chain links TRBV18 to TRBJ1-2, with 7 bases that match TRBD1. The CDR3 covers 15 residues. Looked up from germline, CDR1 is KGHSH and CDR2 is LQKENI. With V trimmed by 3 bases and J by 0 bases, 4 bases remained unmatched. CDR3 sequence reads: CASSPWDSANYGYTF. For the CDR3, the DNA is TGTGCCAGCTCACCCTGGGACAGTGCTAACTATGGCTACACCTTC.

The chain is built from TRBV7-9 and TRBJ1-1; D is unclear. Germline CDR1 is SEHNR and CDR2 is FQNEAQ (reference sequence). Trimming pared 0 bases from V and 0 bases from J, leaving 5 bases between. The CDR3 loop spans 14 amino acids. CDR3 amino acids: CASSLATLNTEAFF. The CDR3 coding sequence is TGTGCCAGCAGCTTAGCCACATTGAACACTGAAGCTTTCTTT.

The V and J genes are TRBV14 and TRBJ2-1, with D hard to call. Germline CDR1 and CDR2: SGHDN and FVKESK. This CDR3 is built from 12 residues. Trimming removed 4 bases at V and 6 bases at J, with 7 bases between. This chain's CDR3 is CASSPRVNEQFF. The CDR3 region has the DNA TGTGCCAGCAGCCCAAGGGTCAATGAGCAGTTCTTC. The variable domain in full, completed from reference TRBV14 and TRBJ2-1, reads EAGVTQFPSHSVIEKGQTVTLRCDPISGHDNLYWYRRVMGKEIKFLLHFVKESKQDESGMPNNRFLAERTGGTYSTLKVQPAELEDSGVYFCASSPRVNEQFFGPGTRLTVL.